The entry below gives a single T cell receptor (beta chain) sequence along with its context. The sample belongs to a study of blood T cell repertoires in COVID-19. Study context: Whether acute or convalescent, the COVID-19 samples came from the United States, Italy and Spain.

The authors' processing: Nucleated cell counts were estimated from reference gene primer amplification. Profiled with immunoSEQ multiplex PCR; TCRdb holds only in-frame clones, not every one. D and trimming were read from the DNA, whereas the V and J calls and clone size are those reported in that table. In the table there are under 400,000 clones, roughly 88% of which are singletons. V was pared by 6 bases and J by 9 bases, with 15 bases of the junction left unmatched. The CDR3 length is 17 residues. CDR1 MDHEN and CDR2 SYDVKM come from the germline V gene. Input material: peripheral blood. The receptor's source is a woman aged 30 to 39 with COVID-19, enrolled during active disease. The chain joins TRBV28 to TRBJ2-2, with 11 bases lining up with TRBD1. CDR3 coding DNA: TGTGCCAGCAGCGGATTAGGACAGGGGGCGCAAGATAGGGAGCTGTTTTTT. This sequence encodes CASSGLGQGAQDRELFF.